The T cell receptor beta chain described here comes from a study of blood T cell repertoires in COVID-19. Unmatched junction bases numbered 2, after V lost 5 bases and J lost 0 bases. Germline V gene lookup returns CDR1 SGHTA and CDR2 FQGNSA. The length of the CDR3 is 15 residues. The protocol was immunoSEQ multiplex PCR, while the TCRdb copy is restricted to in-frame clones and leaves out a portion. The sample records 200,000 or so clones, roughly 90% being singletons. The chain employs TRBV7-2 and TRBJ2-1; 9 bases map to TRBD2. This receptor was identified in a woman in her sixties or seventies with acute or convalescent COVID-19. Material: peripheral blood. The CDR3 region is CASSRGRGSYNEQFF. As DNA, the CDR3 is TGTGCCAGCAGCCGCGGGAGGGGCTCCTACAATGAGCAGTTCTTC. Full variable domain (missing parts from reference TRBV7-2 and TRBJ2-1): GAGVSQSPSNKVTEKGKDVELRCDPISGHTALYWYRQSLGQGLEFLIYFQGNSAPDKSGLPSDRFSAERTGGSVSTLTIQRTQQEDSAVYLCASSRGRGSYNEQFFGPGTRLTVL.